A selection of T cell receptor beta chains follows, all from one sample in a study of blood T cell repertoires in COVID-19. The protocol was immunoSEQ multiplex PCR, while the TCRdb copy is restricted to in-frame clones and leaves out a portion. The data show around 150,000 clones, 75% to 80% seen once. Material for sequencing was PBMCs or T cells enriched from blood (not recorded which). These TCRs come from a woman aged 45-60 years who had recovered from COVID-19. The CDR3 runs from the conserved cysteine through the conserved F or W. Each record gives: J gene, clone size, V gene, D gene, CDR3 DNA, CDR3 protein. A D gene is named only where the DNA matches it firmly. Clone size, where shown, is once, few, many, or a class for clones that have expanded.

TRBJ2-1	NA	TRBV12-3/TRBV12-4	TRBD1	TGTGCCAGCAGTTTTGGGACAGATGAGCAGTTCTTC	CASSFGTDEQFF
TRBJ1-1	NA	TRBV5-6	NA	TGTGCCAGCAGCTTGGTCGTGCCGGGGGGAAACACTGAAGCTTTCTTT	CASSLVVPGGNTEAFF
TRBJ2-3	NA	TRBV4-2	TRBD2	TGTGCCAGCAGCCAAGGGGTAGGAGGGAGCGGGAGATCAACAGATACGCAGTATTTT	CASSQGVGGSGRSTDTQYF
TRBJ2-6	NA	TRBV19	NA	TGTGCCAGTAGAATCGGTGGGGCCAACGTCCTGACTTTC	CASRIGGANVLTF
TRBJ1-5	NA	TRBV4-1	TRBD1	TGCGCCAGCAGCCCTAGACAGGGAGGTCAGCCCCAGCATTTT	CASSPRQGGQPQHF
TRBJ1-3	NA	TRBV2	NA	TGTGCCAGCAGTGAATACAGGGCTGGAAACACCATATATTTT	CASSEYRAGNTIYF
TRBJ2-2	NA	TRBV19	TRBD1	TGTGCCAGTAGCCCGGGACAGGGGCCAGTTTTAACCGGGGAGCTGTTTTTT	CASSPGQGPVLTGELFF
TRBJ2-7	NA	TRBV5-4	TRBD1	TGTGCCAGCAGCCACGTTGACAGGGTAGACGTCGAGCAGTACTTC	CASSHVDRVDVEQYF
TRBJ1-1	once	TRBV5-4	NA	TGTGCCAGCAGCCGGGGTGGGGTGAACACTGAAGCTTTCTTT	CASSRGGVNTEAFF
TRBJ2-2	NA	TRBV7-2	TRBD2	TGTGCCAGCAGCCCCGGGGGGAGCGGAATCTCGAACACCGGGGAGCTGTTTTTT	CASSPGGSGISNTGELFF
TRBJ2-3	NA	TRBV18	NA	TGTGCCAGCTCACCGGGCGCGGATACGCAGTATTTT	CASSPGADTQYF
TRBJ2-1	few	TRBV3-1/TRBV3-2	TRBD2	TGTGCCAGCAGCCAAGACGGGGGGACCTACAATGAGCAGTTCTTC	CASSQDGGTYNEQFF
TRBJ1-1	NA	TRBV19	TRBD1	TGTGCCAGTAGATCTACAGGGGTTGGCACTGAAGCTTTCTTT	CASRSTGVGTEAFF
TRBJ2-7	NA	TRBV5-1	TRBD1	TGCGCCAGCATGCCGGGACAGGGGTACGGCGAGCAGTACTTC	CASMPGQGYGEQYF
TRBJ1-3	NA	TRBV7-8	NA	TGTGCCAGCAGCTTACCCCAGAGCCGCAGGGCCTCTGGAAACACCATATATTTT	CASSLPQSRRASGNTIYF
TRBJ2-1	once	TRBV30	TRBD2	TGTGCCTGGAGTGTACTTCCTAGCGGCCTTAACAATGAGCAGTTCTTC	CAWSVLPSGLNNEQFF
TRBJ2-1	NA	TRBV9	NA	TGTGCCAGCAGCGCCCCGGACGGGAAAGAGCAGTTCTTC	CASSAPDGKEQFF
TRBJ1-6	NA	TRBV19	TRBD1	TGTGCCAGTAGGGTGGGACAGCAAAATTCACCCCTCCACTTT	CASRVGQQNSPLHF
TRBJ2-1	NA	TRBV10-3	TRBD2	TGTGCCATCAGTGAGTCCCCGGGGGGCTACAATGAGCAGTTCTTC	CAISESPGGYNEQFF
TRBJ1-5	NA	TRBV7-8	TRBD1	TGTGCCAGCAGCTTAGGGGACAGACGGACCCACCAGCCCCAGCATTTT	CASSLGDRRTHQPQHF
TRBJ2-7	NA	TRBV28	NA	TGTGCCAGCACTTTTAGCACAGGCTCCTACGAGCAGTACTTC	CASTFSTGSYEQYF
TRBJ2-7	NA	TRBV9	NA	TGTGCCAGCAGCGTAGCTTTTAGCGGCTACGAGCAGTACTTC	CASSVAFSGYEQYF
TRBJ1-2	NA	TRBV6-2/TRBV6-3	NA	TGTGCCAGCAGCCGAAGAGACTATGGCTACACCTTC	CASSRRDYGYTF
TRBJ2-2	NA	TRBV30	TRBD1	TGTGCCTGGAGTTCCGGGACAGGGACCACCGGGGAGCTGTTTTTT	CAWSSGTGTTGELFF
TRBJ2-1	NA	TRBV5-1	TRBD1	TGCGCCAGCAGTTACAGGGGTAGAACTTTATACAATGAGCAGTTCTTC	CASSYRGRTLYNEQFF
TRBJ2-6	NA	TRBV5-1	TRBD2	TGCGCCAGCAGCCACGGGACTAGCGGGGGCGGTGGGGCCAACGTCCTGACTTTC	CASSHGTSGGGGANVLTF
TRBJ2-3	NA	TRBV2	NA	TGTGCCAGCAGTGATTTCAGGGCTGCAGATACGCAGTATTTT	CASSDFRAADTQYF
TRBJ2-7	NA	TRBV5-6	NA	TGTGCCAGCAGCTCAAATAGCGGCCCCTACGAGCAGTACTTC	CASSSNSGPYEQYF
TRBJ1-1	few	TRBV4-2	NA	TGTGCCAGCAGCCAAGCCTCATTGGGGGCTGGTGAAGCTTTCTTT	CASSQASLGAGEAFF
TRBJ2-1	NA	TRBV7-3	NA	TGTGCCAGCAGCTTGACAGGAAGCTCCTACAATGAGCAGTTCTTC	CASSLTGSSYNEQFF
TRBJ2-7	once	TRBV28	NA	TGTGCCAGCAAGGGAACGGGAAGAACCTACGAGCAGTACTTC	CASKGTGRTYEQYF
TRBJ2-7	NA	TRBV5-4	TRBD2	TGTGCCAGCAGCCCGGAGGCGGGAGGGCCTTCCTACGAGCAGTACTTC	CASSPEAGGPSYEQYF
TRBJ2-5	NA	TRBV27	NA	TGTGCCAGCAGTTCCCCCCGGGACATAGAGACCCAGTACTTC	CASSSPRDIETQYF
TRBJ1-2	once	TRBV5-1	NA	TGCGCCAGCAGCTTGGAAGCGATGGGAGGTGGCTACACCTTC	CASSLEAMGGGYTF
TRBJ1-2	few	TRBV7-9	TRBD1	TGTGCCAGCATCGCCCAGGGACAGGGGATTGGCTACACCTTC	CASIAQGQGIGYTF
TRBJ1-1	NA	TRBV28	NA	TGTGCCAGCAGTTTAGTCGGGACTGAAGCTTTCTTT	CASSLVGTEAFF
TRBJ2-1	NA	TRBV2	TRBD2	TGTGCCAGCAGTGAAGGGGCGGCTAGCGGAGCCAATTACAATGAGCAGTTCTTC	CASSEGAASGANYNEQFF
TRBJ2-7	NA	TRBV7-6	TRBD2	TGTGCCAGCAGCCCCGGGACTAGACAGTACGAGCAGTACTTC	CASSPGTRQYEQYF
TRBJ2-1	few	TRBV19	NA	TGTGCCAGTAGTGGTACAGGCCTGTCCTACAATGAGCAGTTCTTC	CASSGTGLSYNEQFF
TRBJ2-1	once	TRBV3-1/TRBV3-2	TRBD2	TGTGCCAGCAGCCTACTAGCGGGGAATTCCGATGAGCAGTTCTTC	CASSLLAGNSDEQFF
TRBJ2-2	NA	TRBV27	NA	TGTGCCAGCAACCTAATGGCAGGGCACACCGGGGAGCTGTTTTTT	CASNLMAGHTGELFF
TRBJ2-1	NA	TRBV5-4	TRBD2	TGTGCCAGCAGCAGCGGGACTCCCTCCGGAGGAGAGCAGTTCTTC	CASSSGTPSGGEQFF
TRBJ1-1	once	TRBV11-3	NA	TGTGCCAGCAGCTTAGATGGGGGCAGGGACACTGAAGCTTTCTTT	CASSLDGGRDTEAFF
TRBJ1-2	NA	TRBV4-2	TRBD1	TGTGCCAGCAGCCTTAACCTCCGGGACAGCCATGGCTACACCTTC	CASSLNLRDSHGYTF
TRBJ1-2	NA	TRBV30	TRBD1	TGTGCCTGGAGTAGGACAGGAGATTATGGCTACACCTTC	CAWSRTGDYGYTF
TRBJ1-2	NA	TRBV30	NA	TGTGCCTGGAGAAGTGCAGGGGCGAAGGAGGGCTACACCTTC	CAWRSAGAKEGYTF
TRBJ1-5	NA	TRBV7-2	TRBD1	TGTGCCAGCAGCTGGGGACAGGGTCGCGGTCAGCCCCAGCATTTT	CASSWGQGRGQPQHF
TRBJ2-3	NA	TRBV5-4	NA	TGTGCCAGCAAGACGAGCCGGGGTGCCCTTAGCACAGATACGCAGTATTTT	CASKTSRGALSTDTQYF
TRBJ2-2	NA	TRBV24-1	TRBD1	TGTGCCACCAGTGATGCTCGGGGACAGGGGACGAACACCGGGGAGCTGTTTTTT	CATSDARGQGTNTGELFF
TRBJ1-3	NA	TRBV28	NA	TGTGCCAGCAGTCGGACAGTCTACTCTGGAAACACCATATATTTT	CASSRTVYSGNTIYF
TRBJ1-2	NA	TRBV27	NA	TGTGCCAGCAGTTCCCCCCCTGGGAGGGCGGGGGGGAACTATGGCTACACCTTC	CASSSPPGRAGGNYGYTF
TRBJ1-1	NA	TRBV27	TRBD1	TGTGCCAGCAAACAACAGGGGGCCGGGTCTGAAGCTTTCTTT	CASKQQGAGSEAFF
TRBJ2-3	NA	TRBV5-1	TRBD2	TGCGCCAGCAGCTCCTACGCTAGCGGGAGGGCCCCAGGGGGCACAGATACGCAGTATTTT	CASSSYASGRAPGGTDTQYF
TRBJ2-4	NA	TRBV2	NA	TGTGCCAGCAGTGAAGCTTTGGGCCTTCAGTACTTC	CASSEALGLQYF
TRBJ2-1	NA	TRBV9	TRBD2	TGTGCCAGCAGCGTGACTAGCGGAAATGAGCAGTTCTTC	CASSVTSGNEQFF
TRBJ2-5	NA	TRBV3-1/TRBV3-2	TRBD1	TGTGCCAGCAGCCAAAGACAGGGACAAGAGACCCAGTACTTC	CASSQRQGQETQYF
TRBJ2-3	NA	TRBV5-1	TRBD2	TGCGCCAGCAGTCTTCTAGCGGGGAGCACAGATACGCAGTATTTT	CASSLLAGSTDTQYF
TRBJ1-5	NA	TRBV9	TRBD1	TGTGCCAGCAGCTTCTCGGGACAGGGCAATCAGCCCCAGCATTTT	CASSFSGQGNQPQHF
TRBJ2-1	NA	TRBV5-1	TRBD2	TGCGCCAGCAGCTTGATGGCTAGCGGGGCTTACAATGAGCAGTTCTTC	CASSLMASGAYNEQFF
TRBJ1-4	once	TRBV7-9	TRBD1	TGTGCCAGCAGCGCAGCAACAGGGGGCGTCGGTGTCGTCGAAAAACTGTTTTTT	CASSAATGGVGVVEKLFF